Listed here is a single T cell receptor (beta chain). This sample stems from a study of OX40 agonist ivuxolimab in advanced cancers. As for the study in general: Each dose-escalation patient presented with hepatocellular carcinoma, melanoma, renal cell or head and neck cancer.

The V end lost 7 bases, the J end lost 7 bases, and 25 bases lay between the germline ends. Germline V gene lookup returns CDR1 MDHEN and CDR2 SYDVKM. The CDR3 is 16 residues long. Data came from immunoSEQ multiplex PCR; TCRdb stores just in-frame clones and leaves some out. The data hold 65,000 to 95,000 clones, with 91% observed a single time. The origin of this receptor is an adult with an advanced solid tumor such as melanoma, head and neck, liver or kidney cancer. This rearrangement joins TRBV28 to TRBJ1-2, with a tentative D call TRBD1 (6 bases). The source was CD4+ or CD8+ T cells sorted from blood, collected in a trial of the OX40 agonist ivuxolimab. Here the CDR3 reads CASIGGALGVQGGYTF. CDR3 in DNA: TGTGCCAGCATTGGGGGGGCGCTTGGGGTTCAGGGTGGCTACACCTTC.